The T cell receptor (beta chain) under discussion was sequenced for a study of Graves' ophthalmopathy and Graves' hyperthyroidism. Study-level information: Peripheral blood (taken before any treatment) was collected at initial diagnosis.

From RNA, the CDR3 regions of TCR beta chains were amplified and sequenced. A first-round RT-PCR used HTBI primers, followed by a second-round multiplex PCR. TCRdb re-analysed the multiplex PCR reads in MiXCR, keeping a single row per CDR3 protein. The sample comprises some 520,000 distinct CDR3 sequences, approximately 14% of which are singletons, and roughly 9.8% rests with the top ten. This clonotype showed up many times. Antigen: not known. Germline V lookup: CDR1 DFQATT, CDR2 SNEGSKA (reference sequence). CDR3 length: 13 residues. Deletions cut 3 bases from V and 8 bases from J, with 16 bases between. For donors with ophthalmopathy, the disease showed moderate-to-severe activity, reached CAS ≥3 and NOSPECS ≥4, and had lasted under 3 months. Roughly 9 ml of fresh blood yielded the PBMCs by density gradient. General study findings and limits: The majority of expanded thyroid clonotypes above 0.001 frequency also occurred in blood.

Sequencing was carried out using blood. The receptor was derived from a woman aged 30 to 39 with Graves' ophthalmopathy. The chain links TRBV20-1 to TRBJ1-2, with D unresolved. In DNA form, the CDR3 reads TGCAGTGCTAGTGTTCCGTCCTCGAGGGGCTACACCTTC. Translating it yields CSASVPSSRGYTF.